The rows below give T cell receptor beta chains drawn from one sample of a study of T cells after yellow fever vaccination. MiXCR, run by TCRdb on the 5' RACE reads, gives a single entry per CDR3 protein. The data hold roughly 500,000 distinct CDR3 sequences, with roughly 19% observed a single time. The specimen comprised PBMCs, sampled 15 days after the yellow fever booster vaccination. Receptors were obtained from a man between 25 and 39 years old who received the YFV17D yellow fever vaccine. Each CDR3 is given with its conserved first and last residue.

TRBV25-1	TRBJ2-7	CASSPPNRGHEQYF
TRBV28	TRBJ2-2	CASRVVGELFF
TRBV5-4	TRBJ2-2	CANRPEVNTGELFF
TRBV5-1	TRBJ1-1	CASSKGQGDRAFF
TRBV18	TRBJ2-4	CASSPTDKNIQYF
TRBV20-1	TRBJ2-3	CSGQGALSTDTQYF
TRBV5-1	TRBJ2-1	CASSLADPGYEQFF
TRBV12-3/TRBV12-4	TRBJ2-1	CASSLDTEQFF
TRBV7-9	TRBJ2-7	CASTDWSSYEQYF
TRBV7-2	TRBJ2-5	CASSLGWRRETQYF
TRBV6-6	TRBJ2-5	CASSADRVETQYF
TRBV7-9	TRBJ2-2	CASKQAGELFF
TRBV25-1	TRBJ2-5	CASSVGMGGRETQYF
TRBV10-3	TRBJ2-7	CAISPTSVAYEQYF
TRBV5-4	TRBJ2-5	CASSLYSSGSRSGETQYF
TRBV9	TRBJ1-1	CASTISGSNTEAFF
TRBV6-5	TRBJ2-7	CASSYSSGAPYEQYF
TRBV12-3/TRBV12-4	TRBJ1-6	CASTQTGGGPSPLHF
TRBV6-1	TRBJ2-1	CASIWVSTSGSFYNEQFF
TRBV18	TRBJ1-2	CASSGDRSNYGYTF
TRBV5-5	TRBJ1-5	CASSLSLITSNQPQHF
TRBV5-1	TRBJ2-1	CASSTQTSGNDEQFF
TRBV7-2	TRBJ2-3	CASSLGVYTQYF
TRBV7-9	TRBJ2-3	CASSSRMATDTQYF
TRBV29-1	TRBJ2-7	CSVALATYEQYF
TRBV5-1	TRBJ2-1	CATRLSGNLEQFF
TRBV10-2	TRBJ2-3	CASGAGRGTDTQYF
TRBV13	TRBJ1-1	CASSLVGERGLSAFF